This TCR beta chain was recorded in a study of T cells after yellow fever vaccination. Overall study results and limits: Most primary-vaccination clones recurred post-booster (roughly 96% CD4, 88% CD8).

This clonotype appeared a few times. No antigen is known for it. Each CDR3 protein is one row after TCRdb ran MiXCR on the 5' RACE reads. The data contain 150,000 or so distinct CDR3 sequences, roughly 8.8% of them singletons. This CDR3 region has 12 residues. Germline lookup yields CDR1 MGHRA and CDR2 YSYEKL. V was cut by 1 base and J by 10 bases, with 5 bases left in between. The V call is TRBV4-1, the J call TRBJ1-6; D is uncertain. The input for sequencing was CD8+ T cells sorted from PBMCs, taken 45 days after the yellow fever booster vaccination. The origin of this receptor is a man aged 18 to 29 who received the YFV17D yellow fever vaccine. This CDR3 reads CASSQGASPLHF. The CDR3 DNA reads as TGCGCCAGCAGCCAAGGCGCGTCACCCCTCCACTTT.